Below are 3 T cell receptor beta chains sequenced from a single sample in a study of T cells in Graves' hyperthyroidism and ophthalmopathy. Amplification targeted TCR beta CDR3 regions from RNA transcripts. TCR CDR3 regions were first amplified by RT-PCR with HTBI primers. TCRdb analysed the multiplex PCR reads with MiXCR anew, one entry per CDR3 protein. The sample has more than 300,000 distinct CDR3 sequences, approximately 15% seen once; the top ten hold 9.5% to 11%. The material sequenced was blood. These receptor sequences come from a woman aged 55-75 years with Graves' hyperthyroidism.

The sample holds a few counts of this clonotype. This chain links TRBV5-4 with TRBJ2-7, with TRBD1 matching over 7 bases. J lost 1 base, V lost 4 bases, and 5 bases had no gene match. The CDR3 length is 14 residues. Germline V CDR1 and CDR2: SGHNT, YYREEE (reference sequence). CDR3: CASSGPGQSYEQYF. CDR3 coding DNA: TGTGCCAGCAGCGGGCCGGGACAGTCCTACGAGCAGTACTTC. Looking up the rest from reference TRBV5-4 and TRBJ2-7 gives the full variable domain: ETGVTQSPTHLIKTRGQQVTLRCSSQSGHNTVSWYQQALGQGPQFIFQYYREEENGRGNFPPRFSGLQFPNYSSELNVNALELDDSALYLCASSGPGQSYEQYFGPGTRLTVT.

In this sample, this clonotype turned up a few times. The chain joins TRBV12-3 or TRBV12-4 to TRBJ1-6; the D is unclear. This CDR3 contains 12 residues. With 6 bases removed from V and 7 bases from J, the gap between germline ends came to 7 bases. CDR3 sequence (DNA): TGTGCCAGCAGAATCAGCAATTCACCCCTCCACTTT. It encodes CASRISNSPLHF.

The rearrangement uses TRBV29-1 and TRBJ1-1; 8 bases match TRBD1. The CDR3 covers 18 residues. With 7 bases clipped from V and 1 base from J, the junction kept 20 bases outside the gene matches. Germline assignment: CDR1 SQVTM and CDR2 ANQGSEA. The CDR3 region is CSATKQTGVNPRNTEAFF. CDR3 in DNA: TGCAGCGCCACCAAGCAGACAGGGGTCAACCCCAGGAACACTGAAGCTTTCTTT.